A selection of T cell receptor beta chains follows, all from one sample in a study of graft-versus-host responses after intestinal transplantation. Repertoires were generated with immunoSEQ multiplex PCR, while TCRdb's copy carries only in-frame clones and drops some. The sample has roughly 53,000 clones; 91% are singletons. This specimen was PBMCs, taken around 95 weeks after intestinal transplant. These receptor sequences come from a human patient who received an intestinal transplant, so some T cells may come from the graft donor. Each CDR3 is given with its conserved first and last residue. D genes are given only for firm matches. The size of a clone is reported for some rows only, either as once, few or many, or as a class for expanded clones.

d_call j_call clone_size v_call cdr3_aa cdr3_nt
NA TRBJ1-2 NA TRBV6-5 CASSYGRTNYGYTF TGTGCCAGCAGTTACGGGCGAACTAACTATGGCTACACCTTC
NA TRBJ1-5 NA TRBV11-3 CASSQILSNQPQHF TGTGCCAGCAGCCAAATACTTAGCAATCAGCCCCAGCATTTT
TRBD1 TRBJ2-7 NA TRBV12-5 CASGLVLTGEAYEQYF TGTGCTAGTGGTTTGGTCCTGACAGGGGAAGCTTACGAGCAGTACTTC
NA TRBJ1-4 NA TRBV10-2 CASRWGEKLFF TGCGCCAGCAGGTGGGGCGAAAAACTGTTTTTT
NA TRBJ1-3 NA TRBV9 CASSVGRGRGNTIYF TGTGCCAGCAGCGTAGGTCGGGGCCGTGGAAACACCATATATTTT
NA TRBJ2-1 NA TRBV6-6 CASSYGRGASYNEQFF TGTGCCAGCAGTTACGGTCGGGGGGCCTCCTACAATGAGCAGTTCTTC
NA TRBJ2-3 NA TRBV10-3 CAISDHGGIYTQYF TGTGCCATCAGTGACCACGGGGGCATATATACGCAGTATTTT
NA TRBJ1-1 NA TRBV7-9 CASSLLWTDNVVAFF TGTGCCAGCAGCTTACTTTGGACAGACAATGTGGTCGCTTTCTTT
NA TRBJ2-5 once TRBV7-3 CASSPNGETQYF TGTGCCAGCAGCCCCAATGGAGAGACCCAGTACTTC
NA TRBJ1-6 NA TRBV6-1 CASSSRRNSPLHF TGTGCCAGCAGTTCCAGGAGGAATTCACCCCTCCACTTT
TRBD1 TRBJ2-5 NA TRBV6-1 CASSFQDRGPETQYF TGTGCCAGCAGTTTTCAGGACAGGGGCCCAGAGACCCAGTACTTC
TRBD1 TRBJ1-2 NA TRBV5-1 CASSYDRDYGYTF TGCGCCAGCAGTTACGACAGGGACTATGGCTACACCTTC
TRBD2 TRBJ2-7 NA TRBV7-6 CASSLAGDTSLYEQYF TGCGCCAGCAGCTTAGCGGGGGACACGAGCCTCTACGAGCAGTACTTC
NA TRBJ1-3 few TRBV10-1 CASSESAGGNTIYF TGCGCCAGCAGTGAGTCTGCAGGGGGAAACACCATATATTTT
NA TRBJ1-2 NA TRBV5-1 CASSTVGGRTPYGYTF TGCGCCAGCAGCACAGTTGGGGGACGAACCCCCTATGGCTACACCTTC
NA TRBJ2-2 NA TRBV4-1 CASTQQGKTGELFF TGCGCCAGCACCCAACAGGGAAAGACAGGGGAGCTGTTTTTT
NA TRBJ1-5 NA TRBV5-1 CASSLGGDLRQPQHF TGCGCCAGCAGCTTGGGAGGGGACCTCAGGCAGCCCCAGCATTTT
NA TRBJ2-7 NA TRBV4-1 CASSQVAFSGSYEQYF TGCGCCAGCAGCCAAGTGGCTTTTTCAGGGTCCTACGAGCAGTACTTC
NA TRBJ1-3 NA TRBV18 CASSPLSGSGNTIYF TGTGCCAGCTCACCACTCTCTGGCTCTGGAAACACCATATATTTT
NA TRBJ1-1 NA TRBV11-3 CASSLHSGFANTEAFF TGTGCCAGCAGCCTCCACTCGGGGTTCGCGAACACTGAAGCTTTCTTT
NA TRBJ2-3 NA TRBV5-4 CASKTGTSFTDTQYF TGTGCCAGCAAAACCGGGACGTCGTTCACAGATACGCAGTATTTT
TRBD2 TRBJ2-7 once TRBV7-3 CASSRGGEGYEQYF TGTGCCAGCAGCCGGGGAGGGGAAGGTTACGAGCAGTACTTC
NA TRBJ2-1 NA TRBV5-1 CASSSDWSSYNEQFF TGCGCCAGCAGCTCAGACTGGTCCTCCTACAATGAGCAGTTCTTC
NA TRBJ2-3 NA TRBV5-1 CASSGVWGGPADTQYF TGCGCCAGCAGCGGCGTATGGGGTGGTCCGGCAGATACGCAGTATTTT
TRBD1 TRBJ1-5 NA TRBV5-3 CARSSQGGGPNQPQHF TGTGCCAGAAGCTCCCAGGGGGGGGGACCCAATCAGCCCCAGCATTTT
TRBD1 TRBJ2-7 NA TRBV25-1 CASSPRDRVREQYF TGTGCCAGCAGTCCCCGGGACAGGGTTCGCGAGCAGTACTTC
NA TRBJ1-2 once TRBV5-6 CASTSDGINYGYTF TGTGCCAGCACCTCCGACGGGATTAACTATGGCTACACCTTC
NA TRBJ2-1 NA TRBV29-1 CSVVGAARGSYYNEQFF TGCAGCGTCGTCGGGGCCGCACGGGGGAGCTACTACAATGAGCAGTTCTTC
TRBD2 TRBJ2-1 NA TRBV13 CASSWWWGTSISRSSYNEQFF TGTGCCAGCAGCTGGTGGTGGGGGACTAGTATCTCCCGAAGCTCCTACAATGAGCAGTTCTTC
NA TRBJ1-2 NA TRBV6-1 CASSELGGFYGYTF TGTGCCAGCAGTGAACTTGGGGGATTTTATGGCTACACCTTC
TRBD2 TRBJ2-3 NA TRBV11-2 CASSEWGGTTTDTQYF TGTGCCAGCAGCGAATGGGGGGGAACGACCACAGATACGCAGTATTTT
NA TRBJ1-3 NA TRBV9 CASSVGAEELYF TGTGCCAGCAGCGTAGGGGCGGAGGAGTTATATTTT
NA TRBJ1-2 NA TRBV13 CASSLGPDSGNYGYTF TGTGCCAGCAGCTTAGGCCCGGACAGCGGGAACTATGGCTACACCTTC
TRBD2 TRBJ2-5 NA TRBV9 CASSVSGGGFAVETQYF TGTGCCAGCAGCGTAAGCGGCGGGGGATTCGCGGTAGAGACCCAGTACTTC
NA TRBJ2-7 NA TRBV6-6 CASTPRDSTYEQYF TGTGCCAGCACTCCCCGCGACTCGACCTACGAGCAGTACTTC
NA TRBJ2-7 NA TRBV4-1 CASSQVPGGLSYEQYF TGCGCCAGCAGCCAAGTCCCAGGTGGGTTATCCTACGAGCAGTACTTC
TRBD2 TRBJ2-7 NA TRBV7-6 CASSQTREGTYEQYF TGTGCCAGCAGCCAAACACGGGAGGGTACTTACGAGCAGTACTTC
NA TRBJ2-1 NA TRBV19 CASAGVSHYNEQFF TGTGCCAGTGCAGGGGTCAGCCATTACAATGAGCAGTTCTTC
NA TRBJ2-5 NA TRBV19 CASTGTGDRETQYF TGTGCCAGTACGGGGACGGGGGATCGGGAGACCCAGTACTTC
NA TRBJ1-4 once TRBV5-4 CASSRGMDDEKLFF TGTGCCAGCAGCCGAGGAATGGACGATGAAAAACTGTTTTTT
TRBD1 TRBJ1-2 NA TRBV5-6 CASSSSGTDYGYTF TGTGCCAGCAGCTCCAGCGGGACAGACTATGGCTACACCTTC
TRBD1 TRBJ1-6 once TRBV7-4 CASSQTGGGPSSYNSPLHF TGTGCCAGCAGCCAGACAGGGGGCGGTCCAAGCTCCTATAATTCACCCCTCCACTTT
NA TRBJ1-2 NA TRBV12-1 CASSFRGHYGYTF TGTGCCAGCAGCTTTAGGGGCCACTATGGCTACACCTTC
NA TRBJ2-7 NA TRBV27 CASNNGNREQYF TGTGCCAGTAATAACGGGAATAGGGAGCAGTACTTC
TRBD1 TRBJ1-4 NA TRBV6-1 CASSEGGQGGEKLFF TGTGCCAGCAGTGAAGGGGGACAGGGAGGGGAAAAACTGTTTTTT
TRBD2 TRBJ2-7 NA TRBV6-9 CASSYLSGGAGEQYF TGTGCCAGCAGTTACCTAAGCGGGGGGGCAGGCGAGCAGTACTTC
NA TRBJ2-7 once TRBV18 CASSPPMAYEQYF TGTGCCAGCTCACCACCGATGGCCTACGAGCAGTACTTC
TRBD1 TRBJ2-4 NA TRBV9 CASSPGQGRSSIQYF TGTGCCAGCAGCCCTGGACAGGGTAGAAGTAGCATTCAGTACTTC
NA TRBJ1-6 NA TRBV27 CASKTESSYNSPLHF TGTGCCAGCAAAACAGAGAGCTCCTATAATTCACCCCTCCACTTT
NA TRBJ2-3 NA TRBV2 CASSDPPQGTQYF TGTGCCAGCAGTGACCCACCCCAGGGGACGCAGTATTTT
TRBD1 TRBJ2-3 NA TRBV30 CAWTTRQGAVTDTQYF TGTGCCTGGACGACCCGACAGGGGGCTGTCACAGATACGCAGTATTTT
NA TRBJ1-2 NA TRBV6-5 CASSPDWTAYGYTF TGTGCCAGCAGCCCAGACTGGACAGCCTATGGCTACACCTTC
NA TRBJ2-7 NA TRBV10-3 CAIKTEVPYEQYF TGTGCCATCAAGACAGAGGTACCCTACGAGCAGTACTTC
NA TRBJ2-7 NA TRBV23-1 CASSQSCPPPPYEQYF TGCGCCAGCAGTCAATCATGCCCCCCACCACCGTACGAGCAGTACTTC
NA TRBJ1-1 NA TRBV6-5 CASSPTRGSAFF TGTGCCAGCAGTCCCACGCGGGGTTCCGCTTTCTTT
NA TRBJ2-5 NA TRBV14 CASSRGRLGTQYF TGTGCCAGCAGCCGGGGCAGGCTCGGGACCCAGTACTTC
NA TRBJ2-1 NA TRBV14 CASSPLGAGSYNEQFF TGTGCCAGCAGCCCCCTAGGCGCGGGGTCCTACAATGAGCAGTTCTTC
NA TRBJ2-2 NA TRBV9 CASSPGVLGGGGELFF TGTGCCAGCAGCCCTGGGGTACTAGGGGGAGGAGGGGAGCTGTTTTTT
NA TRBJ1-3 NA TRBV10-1 CASSESRARTIYF TGCGCCAGCAGTGAGTCAAGGGCAAGGACCATATATTTT